This T cell receptor (beta chain) is from a study of blood T cell repertoires in COVID-19. The overall study: Samples of COVID-19 (acute and convalescent) were obtained from the United States, Italy and Spain.

Under the authors' procedure: Reference gene primers were amplified, and this amplification served to estimate nucleated cell counts. Measured with immunoSEQ multiplex PCR; TCRdb has only the in-frame clones, and not every one. That table is the source of V, J and clone size, and D and trimming were worked out from the DNA. The sample lists about 98,000 clones; roughly 82% were seen once. The sequence came from a man aged 65 to 79 with active or convalescent COVID-19. Sequencing input: peripheral blood.

The CDR3 DNA is TGTGCCAGCAGCTTAGTGCGAGTTAGCGGGGAGACCCAGTACTTC. This encodes CASSLVRVSGETQYF. This chain joins TRBV7-8 and TRBJ2-5, with 7 bases identical to TRBD2. CDR3 length equals 15 residues. V shed 1 base, J shed 5 bases, and the junction held 7 bases outside the gene matches. Germline V CDR1 and CDR2: SGHVS, FQNEAQ. The full variable domain, with the rest looked up from reference TRBV7-8 and TRBJ2-5, is GAGVSQSPRYKVAKRGQDVALRCDPISGHVSLFWYQQALGQGPEFLTYFQNEAQLDKSGLPSDRFFAERPEGSVSTLKIQRTQQEDSAVYLCASSLVRVSGETQYFGPGTRLLVL.